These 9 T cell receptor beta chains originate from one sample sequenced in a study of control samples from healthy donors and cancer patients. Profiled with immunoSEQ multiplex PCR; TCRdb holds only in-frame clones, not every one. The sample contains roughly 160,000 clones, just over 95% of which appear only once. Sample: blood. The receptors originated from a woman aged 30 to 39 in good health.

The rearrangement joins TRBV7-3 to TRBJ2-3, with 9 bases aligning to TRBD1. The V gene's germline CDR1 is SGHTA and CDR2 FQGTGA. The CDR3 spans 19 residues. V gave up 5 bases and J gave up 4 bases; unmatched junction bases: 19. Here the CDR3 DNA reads TGTGCCAGCAGCACCCCTTCTATCCCGACAGGGGGGGACCCAGATACGCAGTATTTT. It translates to CASSTPSIPTGGDPDTQYF. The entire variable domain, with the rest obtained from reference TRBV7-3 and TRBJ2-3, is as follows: GAGVSQTPSNKVTEKGKYVELRCDPISGHTALYWYRQSLGQGPEFLIYFQGTGAADDSGLPNDRFFAVRPEGSVSTLKIQRTERGDSAVYLCASSTPSIPTGGDPDTQYFGPGTRLTVL.

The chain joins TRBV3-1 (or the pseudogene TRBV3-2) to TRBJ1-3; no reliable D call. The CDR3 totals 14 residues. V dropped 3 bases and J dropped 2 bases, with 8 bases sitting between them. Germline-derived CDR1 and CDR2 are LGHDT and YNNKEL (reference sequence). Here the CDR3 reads CASSHRSTGNTIYF. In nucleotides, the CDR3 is TGTGCCAGCAGCCACCGTTCTACTGGAAACACCATATATTTT.

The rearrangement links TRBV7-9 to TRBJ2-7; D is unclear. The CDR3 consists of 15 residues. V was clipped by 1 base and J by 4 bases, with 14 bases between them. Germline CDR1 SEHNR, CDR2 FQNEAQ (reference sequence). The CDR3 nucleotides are TGTGCCAGCAGCTTAGTAGGAATCGGCGATTACGAGCAGTACTTC. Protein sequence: CASSLVGIGDYEQYF.

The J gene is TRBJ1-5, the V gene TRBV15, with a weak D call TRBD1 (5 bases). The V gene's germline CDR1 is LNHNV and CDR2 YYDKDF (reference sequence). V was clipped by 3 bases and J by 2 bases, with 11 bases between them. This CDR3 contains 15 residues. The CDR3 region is CATSRIGHRNQPQHF. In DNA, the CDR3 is TGTGCCACCAGCAGGATAGGACATCGCAATCAGCCCCAGCATTTT. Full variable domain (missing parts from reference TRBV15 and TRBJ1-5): DAMVIQNPRYQVTQFGKPVTLSCSQTLNHNVMYWYQQKSSQAPKLLFHYYDKDFNNEADTPDNFQSRRPNTSFCFLDIRSPGLGDTAMYLCATSRIGHRNQPQHFGDGTRLSIL.

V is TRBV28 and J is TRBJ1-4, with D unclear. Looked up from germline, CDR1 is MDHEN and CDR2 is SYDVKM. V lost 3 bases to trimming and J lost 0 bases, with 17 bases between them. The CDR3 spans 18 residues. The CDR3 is CASSFSLIKTATNEKLFF. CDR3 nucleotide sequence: TGTGCCAGCAGTTTCTCATTAATAAAGACGGCAACTAATGAAAAACTGTTTTTT.

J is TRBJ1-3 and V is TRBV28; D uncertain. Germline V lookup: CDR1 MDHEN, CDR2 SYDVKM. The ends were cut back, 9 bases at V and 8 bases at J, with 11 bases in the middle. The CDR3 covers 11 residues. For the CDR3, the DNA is TGTGCCAGTCACACCAGGTACACCATATATTTT. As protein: CASHTRYTIYF.

The CDR3 is CAWNSLGGAGHEQYF. The CDR3 coding sequence is TGTGCCTGGAACTCTTTGGGGGGGGCTGGTCACGAGCAGTACTTC. This chain links TRBV30 with TRBJ2-7; TRBD2 might be the D (7 bases). Germline loops: CDR1 GTSNPN, CDR2 SVGIG (reference sequence). This CDR3 region has 15 residues. The V end lost 4 bases, the J end lost 5 bases, and 21 bases lay between the germline ends.

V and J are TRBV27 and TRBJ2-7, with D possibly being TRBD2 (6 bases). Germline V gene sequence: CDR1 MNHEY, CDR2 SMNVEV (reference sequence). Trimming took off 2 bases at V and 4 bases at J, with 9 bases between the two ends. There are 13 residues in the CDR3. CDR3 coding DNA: TGTGCCAGCAGTTTACGGGGGTTTTACGAGCAGTACTTC. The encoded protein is CASSLRGFYEQYF.

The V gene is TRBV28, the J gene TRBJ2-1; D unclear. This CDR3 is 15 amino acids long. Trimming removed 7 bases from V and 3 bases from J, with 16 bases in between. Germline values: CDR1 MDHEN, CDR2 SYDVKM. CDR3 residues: CASTLRASFYNEQFF. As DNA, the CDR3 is TGTGCCAGCACCCTAAGGGCTTCCTTCTACAATGAGCAGTTCTTC. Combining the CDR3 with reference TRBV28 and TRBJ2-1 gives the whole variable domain DVKVTQSSRYLVKRTGEKVFLECVQDMDHENMFWYRQDPGLGLRLIYFSYDVKMKEKGDIPEGYSVSREKKERFSLILESASTNQTSMYLCASTLRASFYNEQFFGPGTRLTVL.